Below, one T cell receptor (beta chain) is given with its context. Its antigen is undetermined. A second PCR of about 7 to 11 cycles used a sample-barcoded 5' primer and a J-beta primer mix. No fewer than 3 million CDR3-containing paired-end reads came from each sample. TCRdb re-called the 5' RACE reads with MiXCR, one entry per CDR3 protein. This sample yields 2 million or so distinct CDR3 sequences, of which less than 50% are seen a single time; over 2% belongs to the top ten. The entry originates in a study of blood T cells in healthy people across ages. The V gene's germline CDR1 is SGHRS and CDR2 YFSETQ. This CDR3 has 14 amino acids. Study-wide findings and caveats: Aged donors had fewer naive CD4+ cells and lower diversity than long-lived donors. Samples with more naive T cells showed higher observed beta diversity. Per million T cells, the diversity of TCR beta decreased roughly linearly as age advanced.

This sequence was found in a woman between 40 and 55 years old in good health. Sequencing was done on a sample of blood. V gene TRBV5-1 combines with J gene TRBJ2-5; unclear D gene. The J call is uncertain, as TRBJ2-7 better fits the DNA end. The CDR3, as DNA: TGCGCCAGCAGCTTTTCTCCTCAAAACTACGAGCAGTACTTC. Translating it yields CASSFSPQNYEQYF.